Sequencing of this T cell receptor (beta chain) was carried out in a study of technical replicates of blood from a few donors (TCRdb year 2017). The junction carries 17 bases between V and J, which are trimmed by 5 bases and 3 bases respectively. Inclusive of the bounding cysteine and phenylalanine, the CDR3 is 15 residues long. The only DNA kept is the CDR3, 45 bases in frame from the first base. Per the germline V gene, SGHTA is the CDR1 and FQGNSA is the CDR2. Regarding this clone: The antigen it recognizes is unknown. Base-call qualities are not available, and no considerably larger clone is one nucleotide away.

Library creation used the immunoSEQ multiplex PCR assay. TCRdb stores this immuneACCESS table with in-frame sequences only. Part of the clones is absent; in the studies checked, under half of the shortfall reflects unresolved V genes, and no reason is known for the rest. The sample table holds some 74,000 clones, of which nearly 98% were seen once. The ten biggest clones cover roughly 0.3% of the sample. The sequence links TRBV7-2 to TRBJ2-7, with TRBD2 tentatively as D gene (5 bases match). The source material was T cells isolated from PBMCs. The clonotype was recovered from a human donor in good health. The CDR3 region reads CASSETSLVYYEQYF. Read as DNA, the sequence is TGTGCCAGCAGCGAAACTAGTCTGGTTTACTACGAGCAGTACTTC.